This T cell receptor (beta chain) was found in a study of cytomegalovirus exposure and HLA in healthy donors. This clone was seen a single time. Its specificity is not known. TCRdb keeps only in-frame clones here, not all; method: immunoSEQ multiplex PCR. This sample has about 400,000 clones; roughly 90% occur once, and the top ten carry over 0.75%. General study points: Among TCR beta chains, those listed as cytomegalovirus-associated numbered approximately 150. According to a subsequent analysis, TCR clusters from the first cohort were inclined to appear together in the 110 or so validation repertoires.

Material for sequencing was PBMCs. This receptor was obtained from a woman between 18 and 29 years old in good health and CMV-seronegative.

This chain's CDR3 is CASSSDRGSSYNEQFF. In DNA, the CDR3 is TGTGCCAGCTCATCGGACAGGGGGAGCTCCTACAATGAGCAGTTCTTC. V and J are TRBV18 and TRBJ2-1; TRBD1 agrees at 10 bases. Germline V gene sequence: CDR1 KGHSH, CDR2 LQKENI. Trimming cost V 5 bases and J 0 bases; bases outside gene matches: 4. The CDR3 contains 16 residues.